This entry is about one T cell receptor (beta chain). The antigen is not known. One junction end disagrees with the germline gene, perhaps due to a read error. The sample is drawn from a study of Tregs in tolerant kidney transplant recipients. Clones were sequenced by immunoSEQ multiplex PCR, and TCRdb holds only the in-frame ones, with some missing. The sample records some 55,000 clones, more than 70% being singletons. CDR3 size: 13 residues. Per germline, CDR1 SGHRS and CDR2 YFSETQ. Study-wide points: No direct test of biological reproducibility was done here. Findings come from small patient numbers and require larger validation. Tregs expanded with activated donor B cells seemed most donor-specific.

This receptor was obtained from a human donor in good health. What was sequenced was CD4+ T cells from blood. The chain couples TRBV5-1 to TRBJ1-2; TRBD1 matches at 8 bases. CDR3 loop: CASRDPGQAAYHF. The DNA of the CDR3 is TGCGCCAGCAGAGACCCGGGACAGGCGGCCTATCACTTC.